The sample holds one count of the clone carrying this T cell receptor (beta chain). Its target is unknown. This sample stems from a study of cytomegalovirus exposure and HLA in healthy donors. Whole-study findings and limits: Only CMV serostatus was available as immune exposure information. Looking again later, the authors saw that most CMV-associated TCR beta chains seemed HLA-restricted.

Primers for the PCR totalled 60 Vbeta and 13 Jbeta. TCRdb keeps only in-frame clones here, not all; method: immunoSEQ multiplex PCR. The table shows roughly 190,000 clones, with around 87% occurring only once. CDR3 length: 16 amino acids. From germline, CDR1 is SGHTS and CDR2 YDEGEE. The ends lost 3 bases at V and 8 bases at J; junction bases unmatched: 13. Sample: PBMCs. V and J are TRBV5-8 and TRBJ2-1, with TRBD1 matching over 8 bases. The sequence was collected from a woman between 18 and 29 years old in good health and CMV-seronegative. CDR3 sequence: CASSSSRTGLADEQFF. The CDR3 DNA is TGTGCCAGCAGCTCGTCTAGGACAGGGTTGGCCGATGAGCAGTTCTTC.